The clone carrying this TCR beta chain came up a few times. The antigen is not known. The donors were all healthy and Caucasian. These data come from a study of identical twins. Each CDR3 protein is one row after TCRdb ran MiXCR on the 5' RACE reads. The sample carries roughly 690,000 distinct CDR3 sequences, approximately 6% recorded once. General study results and limits: Conclusions relied on cross-sectional statistical analysis, not following the same donors. Twins showed weaker excess sharing in their beta out-of-frame sequences. Among monozygotic twins, out-of-frame TCR alpha sharing exceeded what models predicted.

The CDR3 runs to 16 residues. V was pared by 5 bases and J by 5 bases, with 22 bases between. The V gene's germline CDR1 is SGHVS and CDR2 FQNEAQ. Specimen: naive T cells sorted from blood. V usage is TRBV7-8 and J usage is TRBJ2-7; perhaps TRBD1 as D (6 bases). The sequence was obtained from a man aged 18-30 years in good health. CDR3 coding DNA: TGTGCCAGCAGCCCAACGACAGGACGGACCCACAACGAGCAGTACTTC. Its protein is CASSPTTGRTHNEQYF.